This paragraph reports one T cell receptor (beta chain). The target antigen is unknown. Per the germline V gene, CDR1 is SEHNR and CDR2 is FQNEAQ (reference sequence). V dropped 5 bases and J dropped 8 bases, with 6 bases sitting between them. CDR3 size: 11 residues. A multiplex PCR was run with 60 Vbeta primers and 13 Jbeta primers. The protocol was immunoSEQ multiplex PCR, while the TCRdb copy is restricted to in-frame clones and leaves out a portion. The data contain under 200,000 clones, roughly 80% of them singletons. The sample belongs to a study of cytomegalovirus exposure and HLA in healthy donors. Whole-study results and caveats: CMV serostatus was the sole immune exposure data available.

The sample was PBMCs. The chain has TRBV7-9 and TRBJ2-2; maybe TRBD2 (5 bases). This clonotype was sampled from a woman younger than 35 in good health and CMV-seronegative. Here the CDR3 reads CASSREGELFF. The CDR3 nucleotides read TGTGCCAGCAGCAGGGAGGGGGAGCTGTTTTTT.